This TCR beta chain emerged from a study of blood T cell repertoires in COVID-19. Produced via immunoSEQ multiplex PCR; TCRdb's table is partial and in-frame only. The sample includes fewer than 300,000 clones, roughly four fifths of them seen just once. The sequenced sample consisted of peripheral blood. This TCR was sampled from a woman between 50 and 59 years old who had recovered from COVID-19.

CDR3 DNA sequence: TGTGCCAGTAGTATAGGTCACACAGATACGCAGTATTTT. Translated: CASSIGHTDTQYF. The chain recombines TRBV19 with TRBJ2-3; D remains unclear. In germline, CDR1 is LNHDA, CDR2 SQIVND (reference sequence). V was clipped by 1 base and J by 2 bases, with 4 bases between them. This CDR3 comprises 13 residues. Variable domain in full (rest from reference TRBV19 and TRBJ2-3): DGGITQSPKYLFRKEGQNVTLSCEQNLNHDAMYWYRQDPGQGLRLIYYSQIVNDFQKGDIAEGYSVSREKKESFPLTVTSAQKNPTAFYLCASSIGHTDTQYFGPGTRLTVL.